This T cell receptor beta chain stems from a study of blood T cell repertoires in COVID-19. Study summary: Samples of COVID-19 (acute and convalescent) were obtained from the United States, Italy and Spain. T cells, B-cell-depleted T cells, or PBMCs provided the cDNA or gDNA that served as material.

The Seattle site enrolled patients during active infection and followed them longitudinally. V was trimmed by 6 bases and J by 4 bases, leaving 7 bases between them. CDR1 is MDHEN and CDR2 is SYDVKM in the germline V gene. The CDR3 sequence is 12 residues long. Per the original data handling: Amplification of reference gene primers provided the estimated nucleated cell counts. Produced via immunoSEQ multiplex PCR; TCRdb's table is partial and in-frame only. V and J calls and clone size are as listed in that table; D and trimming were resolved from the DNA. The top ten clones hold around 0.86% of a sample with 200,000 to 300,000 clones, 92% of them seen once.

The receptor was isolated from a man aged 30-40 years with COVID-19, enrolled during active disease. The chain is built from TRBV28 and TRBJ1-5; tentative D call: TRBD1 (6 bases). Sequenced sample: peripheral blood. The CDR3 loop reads CASRQGNQPQHF. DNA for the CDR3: TGTGCCAGCAGACAGGGAAATCAGCCCCAGCATTTT.